Presented here are 23 T cell receptor beta chains from one specimen sequenced in a study of preoperative IRX-2 immunotherapy in early breast cancer. The treatment is: preoperative locoregional IRX-2 cytokine immunotherapy. TCRdb keeps only in-frame clones here, not all; method: immunoSEQ multiplex PCR. Counted here are around 40,000 clones, 60% to 85% occurring once; the ten biggest clones make up roughly 1.1%. Sample: tumor tissue, taken after IRX-2 immunotherapy. The receptor source for this set is a human donor with breast cancer.

The chain has TRBV19 and TRBJ2-7; no reliable D call. The CDR3 runs 14 residues. Looked up from germline, CDR1 is LNHDA and CDR2 is SQIVND (reference sequence). Deletions cut 4 bases from V and 9 bases from J, with 19 bases between. The CDR3 reads CASSTGLRSPRQYF. The CDR3 nucleotides are TGTGCCAGTAGTACCGGATTAAGAAGCCCGCGGCAGTACTTC.

The CDR3 region has the DNA TGTGCCAGCAGACTACAGGGGCAGTCTGGAAACACCATATATTTT. Residues: CASRLQGQSGNTIYF. The chain employs TRBV6-8 and TRBJ1-3, with 7 bases matching TRBD1. The J segment lost 1 base and the V segment lost 6 bases, leaving 6 bases of the junction unmatched. The CDR3 is made up of 15 amino acids. Germline CDR1 and CDR2: MNHGY and SAAAGT.

CDR3 DNA sequence: TGTGCCAGCCTCCGCAGGGGTTCCATGAACACTGAAGCTTTCTTT. It specifies CASLRRGSMNTEAFF. The chain carries TRBV6-8 and TRBJ1-1, with a possible D match to TRBD1 (6 bases). The germline V and J ends were trimmed by 8 bases and 0 bases, with 16 bases remaining between them. The CDR3 length is 15 residues. Germline CDR1 and CDR2: MNHGY and SAAAGT.

The chain carries TRBV6-8 and TRBJ2-2; unclear D gene. The V end was cut by 6 bases, the J end by 7 bases, with 9 bases between. This CDR3 is built from 12 residues. CDR1 and CDR2 from the germline V gene are MNHGY and SAAAGT. DNA of the CDR3: TGTGCCAGCAGCCGTACTGGCGGGGAGCTGTTTTTT. Its protein product is CASSRTGGELFF.

The V call is TRBV5-1, the J call TRBJ2-5; D gene uncertain. Between the trimmed V and J ends, which lost 3 bases and 2 bases, there was a span of 11 bases. The V gene's germline CDR1 is SGHRS and CDR2 YFSETQ. The CDR3 length is 14 residues. The CDR3 DNA reads TGCGCCAGCAGCTGGCCGACGCCGCAAGAGACCCAGTACTTC. Translating gives CASSWPTPQETQYF.

This rearrangement joins TRBV11-3 to TRBJ2-3; D uncertain. CDR3 size: 14 residues. Germline V gene lookup returns CDR1 SGHNT and CDR2 YENEEA. Trimming took 3 bases from V and 5 from J, leaving 12 bases between them. This chain's CDR3 is CASSLASDKDTQYF. As DNA, the CDR3 is TGTGCCAGCAGCTTGGCCTCGGATAAAGATACGCAGTATTTT.

The CDR3: CSVEGAGDGETQYF. The CDR3, as DNA: TGCAGCGTTGAAGGGGCAGGGGATGGCGAGACCCAGTACTTC. The chain is built from TRBV29-1 and TRBJ2-5; tentatively, D is TRBD1 (6 bases). V lost 1 base to trimming and J lost 5 bases, with 14 bases between them. Germline values: CDR1 SQVTM, CDR2 ANQGSEA. This CDR3 is built from 14 residues.

J is TRBJ1-5 and V is TRBV10-2, with 7 bases fitting TRBD1. Germline V lookup: CDR1 WSHSY, CDR2 SAAADI. V shed 0 bases and J 7 bases; nucleotides not matched to a gene: 6. The CDR3 spans 15 residues. Written as DNA, the CDR3 is TGCGCCAGCAGTGAGTCAACAGGGGAGGACCAGCCCCAGCATTTT. Translation: CASSESTGEDQPQHF.

The genes are TRBV7-1 and TRBJ2-2; the match to TRBD1 covers 7 bases. TRBV7-1 is sorted into the ORF group, with uncertain function. This CDR3 has 15 residues. The V and J ends lost 4 bases and 2 bases, in that order; junction bases with no gene match: 4. CDR3 in DNA: TGTGCCAGCAGCTTCGGGACAGCCAACACCGGGGAGCTGTTTTTT. It is translated as CASSFGTANTGELFF.

The V and J genes are TRBV7-6 and TRBJ2-1, with 8 bases lining up with TRBD2. Germline V lookup: CDR1 SGHVS, CDR2 FNYEAQ. This CDR3 spans 15 amino acids. J was trimmed by 9 bases and V by 3 bases; bases with no gene match: 10. DNA of the CDR3: TGTGCCAGCAGCTTGGTTGCGGGAGGAAGGGGTGAGCAGTTCTTC. Its translation: CASSLVAGGRGEQFF.

This clone has a handful of counts. The chain has TRBV6-8 and TRBJ2-7, with TRBD1 identical over 8 bases. Trimming at V came to 7 bases and at J to 5 bases, leaving 7 bases not matched to a gene. The germline gives CDR1 MNHGY, CDR2 SAAAGT. The CDR3 is 13 residues long. CDR3 sequence reads: CASTTGVENEQYF. DNA for the CDR3: TGTGCCAGCACGACAGGGGTTGAGAACGAGCAGTACTTC.

The rearrangement joins TRBV23-1 to TRBJ2-2; D tentatively reads TRBD1 or TRBD2 (6 bases each). TRBV23-1 is sorted into the ORF group, with uncertain function. V was trimmed by 5 bases and J by 5 bases, leaving 12 bases between them. The CDR3 consists of 14 residues. The CDR3: CASSIGGTTGELFF. CDR3 DNA: TGCGCCAGCAGTATCGGAGGGACAACCGGGGAGCTGTTTTTT.

J is TRBJ2-2 and V is TRBV6-8, with TRBD2 as a possible D gene (6 bases). Germline lookup yields CDR1 MNHGY and CDR2 SAAAGT. V gave up 7 bases and J gave up 2 bases, with 14 bases separating them. This CDR3 spans 15 amino acids. DNA of the CDR3: TGTGCCAGCACGACGACTAGGGTTAACACCGGGGAGCTGTTTTTT. This translates into CASTTTRVNTGELFF.

The V call is TRBV14, the J call TRBJ1-2; TRBD1 might be the D (5 bases). Trimming stripped 4 bases from V and 8 bases from J, with 20 bases between. This CDR3 contains 15 residues. Germline V gives CDR1 SGHDN, CDR2 FVKESK. The CDR3 region is CASSPAGTRSRGYTF. The CDR3 DNA reads as TGTGCCAGCAGCCCGGCCGGGACGCGCTCTCGGGGCTACACCTTC.

The DNA of the CDR3 is TGTGCCAGCAGCCACCTCCTGGGGGAGGGACAGCCCCAGCATTTT. Translation: CASSHLLGEGQPQHF. The chain recombines TRBV28 with TRBJ1-5, with D possibly matching TRBD1 (5 bases). V lost 6 bases to trimming and J lost 7 bases, with 19 bases between them. Germline values: CDR1 MDHEN, CDR2 SYDVKM. The CDR3 spans 15 residues.

The chain is built from TRBV6-8 and TRBJ1-3, with D perhaps matching TRBD1 (5 bases). The germline CDR1 and CDR2 sequences are MNHGY and SAAAGT. The CDR3 runs 14 residues. Trimming cost V 11 bases and J 0 bases, with 14 bases left between them. CDR3 nucleotides: TGTGCCTCCGTGGGGGGGACCTCTGGAAACACCATATATTTT. It specifies CASVGGTSGNTIYF.

The chain uses TRBV28 and TRBJ2-4; D gene uncertain. The CDR3 is 19 residues long. Per the germline V gene, CDR1 is MDHEN and CDR2 is SYDVKM. Trimming removed 1 base from V and 1 base from J, with 20 bases in between. CDR3: CASSLFVFRGGLAKNIQYF. CDR3 DNA sequence: TGTGCCAGCAGTTTATTTGTCTTCAGAGGTGGGTTGGCCAAAAACATTCAGTACTTC.

The rearrangement joins TRBV6-8 to TRBJ2-1, with 12 bases fitting TRBD2. Germline assignment: CDR1 MNHGY and CDR2 SAAAGT. V was clipped by 6 bases and J by 7 bases; unmatched bases: 4. This CDR3 spans 14 amino acids. CDR3 bases: TGTGCCAGCAGGGAAACTAGCGGGAGGAATGAGCAGTTCTTC. This codes for CASRETSGRNEQFF.

The rearrangement joins TRBV28 to TRBJ2-2; 7 bases align to TRBD2. Germline CDR1 reads MDHEN; CDR2 reads SYDVKM. CDR3 size: 14 residues. V lost 5 bases and J lost 7; bases outside the gene matches: 7. The CDR3 sequence is CASSRGGDGGELFF. The CDR3 coding sequence is TGTGCCAGCAGTAGGGGAGGGGATGGCGGGGAGCTGTTTTTT.

The chain combines TRBV6-8 with TRBJ1-5; 7 positions agree with TRBD1. CDR1 MNHGY and CDR2 SAAAGT come from the germline V gene. This CDR3 has 15 residues. V was pared by 7 bases and J by 2 bases, with 8 bases of the junction left unmatched. The CDR3 loop is CASKDRPVGNQPQHF. The CDR3 DNA reads as TGTGCCAGCAAGGACAGGCCGGTGGGCAATCAGCCCCAGCATTTT.

V usage is TRBV19 and J usage is TRBJ2-2, with D tentatively TRBD2 (5 bases). Trimming stripped 9 bases from V and 3 bases from J, with 20 bases between. The CDR3 is 16 amino acids. Germline V gene sequence: CDR1 LNHDA, CDR2 SQIVND (reference sequence). This CDR3 is CASAEGHNLDTGELFF. DNA for the CDR3: TGTGCCAGCGCCGAGGGTCACAACCTGGACACCGGGGAGCTGTTTTTT. The whole variable domain, remainder taken from reference TRBV19 and TRBJ2-2, is DGGITQSPKYLFRKEGQNVTLSCEQNLNHDAMYWYRQDPGQGLRLIYYSQIVNDFQKGDIAEGYSVSREKKESFPLTVTSAQKNPTAFYLCASAEGHNLDTGELFFGEGSRLTVL.

The chain joins TRBV19 to TRBJ2-7; 7 nucleotides line up with TRBD1. Germline assignment: CDR1 LNHDA and CDR2 SQIVND (reference sequence). CDR3 length: 16 residues. Germline trimming cut 5 bases from V and 2 bases from J; bases unmatched to any gene: 12. The DNA for the CDR3 is TGTGCCAGTAGTGCGACCGGGACAGCTCGACCCTACGAGCAGTACTTC. It specifies CASSATGTARPYEQYF.

The rearrangement links TRBV6-4 to TRBJ1-3; unclear D gene. Germline lookup yields CDR1 MRHNA and CDR2 SNTAGT. The length of the CDR3 is 12 residues. Deletions cut 5 bases from V and 4 bases from J, with 6 bases between. The CDR3 DNA is TGTGCCAGCAGTTTAGGGGGAAACACCATATATTTT. It codes for CASSLGGNTIYF.